This T cell receptor beta chain was recorded in a study of blood T cell repertoires in COVID-19. Across the study: The study drew acute and convalescent COVID-19 samples from the United States, Italy and Spain. The cDNA or gDNA used as material had been derived from T cells, B-cell-depleted T cells, or PBMCs.

Per the study methods: The authors estimated nucleated cell counts from reference gene primer amplification. Profiled with immunoSEQ multiplex PCR; TCRdb holds only in-frame clones, not every one. That table supplies the V and J calls and clone size; D and trimming were determined from the DNA. This sample yields about 32,000 clones, of which around 90% are seen a single time; 0.95% to 1.1% belongs to the top ten. V shed 0 bases and J shed 1 base, with 10 bases lying between them. The CDR3 covers 16 residues. Germline CDR1 and CDR2: SGHNT and YENEEA. The TCR originated in a man in his 70s with active or convalescent COVID-19. Source material: peripheral blood. This chain connects TRBV11-3 to TRBJ2-1; TRBD1 might be the D (5 bases). The CDR3 nucleotides read TGTGCCAGCAGCTTAGAAACAGGCCGGTCCTACAATGAGCAGTTCTTC. This gives the protein CASSLETGRSYNEQFF.